This is a list of T cell receptor beta chains from one sample in a study of T cell repertoires in cytomegalovirus infection. Their cognate antigens are unknown. Each CDR3 protein gets one entry after TCRdb re-called the reads with MiXCR. Of approximately 340,000 distinct CDR3 sequences listed, roughly 29% were seen once; the top ten hold around 20%. Sequencing used cultured PBMCs, obtained from culture after CMV antigen stimulation. The receptors were gathered from a human donor in good health (CMV status not recorded). Some clones in this sample may be carry-over from other donors' samples. Both conserved end residues are part of each CDR3. Each record gives: V gene, clone size, J gene, D gene, CDR3 protein, CDR3 DNA. A D gene is named only where the DNA matches it firmly. Size values are once, few and many counts, or a class for expanded clones, and some rows have none.

>TRBV12-3/TRBV12-4|.|TRBJ1-6|.
CASSVSSSYNSPLHF
TGTGCCAGCAGCGTTTCGAGCTCCTATAATTCACCCCTCCACTTT
>TRBV7-3|many|TRBJ2-1|TRBD2
CASSLRAGGSSYNEQFF
TGTGCCAGCAGCTTAAGGGCCGGGGGGAGCTCCTACAATGAGCAGTTCTTC
>TRBV27|.|TRBJ1-3|.
CASSSTGHISGNTIYF
TGTGCCAGCAGTTCTACGGGACACATCTCTGGAAACACCATATATTTT
>TRBV18|once|TRBJ2-7|.
CASSPSGTPLEQYF
TGTGCCAGCTCACCATCCGGGACCCCCCTCGAGCAGTACTTC
>TRBV5-1|few|TRBJ1-1|TRBD1
CASSSQGAGKNTEAFF
TGCGCCAGCAGCTCGCAGGGGGCTGGTAAGAACACTGAAGCTTTCTTT
>TRBV29-1|.|TRBJ2-7|.
CSVDRDSSHEQYF
TGCAGCGTTGATAGGGACTCGTCCCACGAGCAGTACTTC
>TRBV28|few|TRBJ2-2|TRBD1
CASSSLAGTGNTGELFF
TGTGCCAGCAGTTCTCTCGCCGGGACAGGAAACACCGGGGAGCTGTTTTTT
>TRBV7-3|.|TRBJ2-2|TRBD2
CASSPRASGISHTGELFF
TGTGCCAGCAGCCCCAGGGCCAGCGGGATCAGTCACACCGGGGAGCTGTTTTTT
>TRBV5-6|.|TRBJ2-7|TRBD2
CASSLVSASGGNEQYF
TGTGCCAGCAGCTTGGTTTCGGCTAGCGGGGGGAACGAGCAGTACTTC
>TRBV24-1|.|TRBJ1-2|.
CATSRQGHGYTF
TGTGCCACCAGCCGCCAAGGGCACGGCTACACCTTC
>TRBV5-4|few|TRBJ2-7|TRBD2
CASSPPSGVYEQYF
TGTGCCAGCAGCCCCCCTAGCGGGGTCTACGAGCAGTACTTC
>TRBV11-2|few|TRBJ1-2|.
CASSLRRNGDRNGYTF
TGTGCCAGCAGCCTCCGGCGAAACGGGGATAGAAATGGCTACACCTTC
>TRBV28|many|TRBJ2-7|.
CASTRGALSSYEQYF
TGTGCCAGCACCCGAGGGGCCTTGAGCTCCTACGAGCAGTACTTC
>TRBV7-9|.|TRBJ2-1|TRBD2
CASSPLHGGVHEQFF
TGTGCCAGCAGCCCCCTCCACGGGGGGGTTCATGAGCAGTTCTTC
>TRBV24-1|.|TRBJ1-2|TRBD1
CATSDPTGDGYTF
TGTGCCACCAGTGATCCGACAGGGGACGGCTACACCTTC
>TRBV20-1|.|TRBJ1-2|.
CSARRPYSNYGYTF
TGCAGTGCTAGGAGGCCCTACAGTAACTATGGCTACACCTTC
>TRBV7-9|few|TRBJ2-7|.
CASSPGESSGPMYEQYF
TGTGCCAGCAGTCCCGGCGAAAGTTCAGGCCCTATGTACGAGCAGTACTTC
>TRBV25-1|.|TRBJ1-2|.
CASRRGGDYGYTF
TGTGCCAGCAGGAGGGGGGGAGACTATGGCTACACCTTC
>TRBV20-1|few|TRBJ2-7|.
CSAYVLSLGAYEQYF
TGCAGTGCCTACGTGCTATCCCTGGGCGCCTACGAGCAGTACTTC
>TRBV3-1|few|TRBJ2-2|TRBD2
CASSPGGAGVTTGELFF
TGTGCCAGCAGTCCCGGCGGAGCGGGAGTGACGACCGGGGAGCTGTTTTTT
>TRBV7-9|few|TRBJ1-2|.
CASSLEISGYTF
TGTGCCAGCAGCTTAGAGATAAGTGGCTACACCTTC
>TRBV4-1|many|TRBJ2-1|.
CASSQDDPPGASYNEQFF
TGCGCCAGCAGCCAAGATGATCCCCCAGGAGCCTCCTACAATGAGCAGTTCTTC
>TRBV27|.|TRBJ2-7|.
CASSGKAYEQYF
TGTGCCAGCAGTGGAAAGGCCTACGAGCAGTACTTC
>TRBV7-9|.|TRBJ1-1|.
CASSLEVTRNTEAFF
TGTGCCAGCAGCTTAGAGGTTACTAGGAACACTGAAGCTTTCTTT
>TRBV14|.|TRBJ2-6|.
CASSQAMSGANVLTF
TGTGCCAGCAGCCAAGCCATGTCTGGGGCCAACGTCCTGACTTTC
>TRBV12-3/TRBV12-4|.|TRBJ1-5|.
CASSAQARGNQPQHF
TGTGCCAGCAGCGCCCAGGCCAGAGGCAATCAGCCCCAGCATTTT
>TRBV7-6|.|TRBJ2-7|.
CASSSPTGPLSYEQYF
TGTGCCAGCAGCTCCCCGACGGGACCCCTCTCCTACGAGCAGTACTTC
>TRBV14|.|TRBJ2-5|TRBD2
CASSQDPGRLETQYF
TGTGCCAGCAGCCAAGATCCCGGGAGGTTAGAGACCCAGTACTTC
>TRBV12-3/TRBV12-4|few|TRBJ2-5|TRBD2
CASSLVSGGQETQYF
TGTGCCAGCAGTTTGGTATCGGGGGGCCAAGAGACCCAGTACTTC
>TRBV7-9|.|TRBJ1-2|.
CASSAGEGGYTF
TGTGCCAGCAGCGCAGGGGAAGGAGGCTACACCTTC
>TRBV6-1|.|TRBJ1-3|.
CASSEATSLVGGNTIYF
TGTGCCAGCAGTGAAGCCACGTCATTAGTTGGAGGAAACACCATATATTTT
>TRBV7-2|many|TRBJ1-6|.
CASSFSSTPNSPLHF
TGTGCCAGCAGCTTCTCGTCTACACCAAATTCACCCCTCCACTTT
>TRBV5-1|.|TRBJ2-1|TRBD2
CATTLAKREGEQFF
TGCGCCACCACTCTGGCAAAGCGGGAAGGAGAGCAGTTCTTC
>TRBV5-6|.|TRBJ1-2|TRBD1
CASSPDRGRSYGYTF
TGTGCCAGCAGCCCGGACAGGGGGCGAAGCTATGGCTACACCTTC
>TRBV6-1|few|TRBJ1-5|TRBD1
CASRPGQGARQPQHF
TGTGCCAGCAGACCGGGACAGGGGGCAAGACAGCCCCAGCATTTT
>TRBV19|.|TRBJ1-1|.
CASSSTGMNTEAFF
TGTGCCAGTAGTTCTACAGGGATGAACACTGAAGCTTTCTTT
>TRBV6-5|many|TRBJ2-7|TRBD2
CASKSPGTSGHEQYF
TGTGCCAGCAAGAGCCCCGGGACTAGCGGGCACGAGCAGTACTTC
>TRBV18|.|TRBJ2-5|TRBD2
CASSPQSSGGTPGETQYF
TGTGCCAGCTCACCACAGAGCAGCGGGGGGACTCCGGGGGAGACCCAGTACTTC
>TRBV7-2|.|TRBJ1-1|.
CASRLRNTEAFF
TGTGCCAGCCGCCTTAGGAACACTGAAGCTTTCTTT
>TRBV7-8|.|TRBJ2-7|.
CASSVRQGYEQYF
TGTGCCAGCAGCGTACGGCAGGGGTACGAGCAGTACTTC
>TRBV7-8|many|TRBJ2-4|TRBD2
CASSSRGAGGPWKNIQYF
TGTGCCAGCAGCTCTCGGGGGGCGGGAGGGCCATGGAAAAACATTCAGTACTTC
>TRBV7-9|.|TRBJ2-7|TRBD2
CASSSSRRAGLPPYEQYF
TGTGCCAGCAGCTCCTCCCGCCGAGCGGGGCTCCCACCCTACGAGCAGTACTTC
>TRBV6-1|.|TRBJ1-1|.
CASRQGFAEAFF
TGTGCCAGCCGCCAGGGGTTCGCTGAAGCTTTCTTT
>TRBV7-8|many|TRBJ2-5|.
CASSFSSGRTPIQETQYF
TGTGCCAGCAGCTTTAGCAGTGGTCGTACACCGATCCAAGAGACCCAGTACTTC
>TRBV3-1|few|TRBJ1-4|.
CASSPGDSNEKLFF
TGTGCCAGCAGCCCCGGCGATTCTAATGAAAAACTGTTTTTT